This is a list of T cell receptor beta chains from one sample in a study of T cell responses to AZD1222 COVID-19 vaccine. Assay used: immunoSEQ multiplex PCR; TCRdb lists only in-frame clones, some missing. The sample lists around 120,000 clones; roughly 90% were seen once. The sequencing here drew on peripheral blood, taken on day 0 of AZD1222 vaccination. All receptors come from an adult in good health. Both conserved end residues are part of each CDR3. D genes are given only for firm matches. Size is stated for part of the rows, as once, few or many counts, or as a class when the clone is expanded.

d_call,j_call,v_call,clone_size,cdr3_nt,cdr3_aa
TRBD1,TRBJ1-2,TRBV28,-,TGTGCCAGCATCGCGGGACAGGCGGTCTATGGCTACACCTTC,CASIAGQAVYGYTF
TRBD1,TRBJ1-2,TRBV4-2,-,TGTGCCAGCAGCCCCGACAGGGATCGTGGCTACACCTTC,CASSPDRDRGYTF
-,TRBJ1-2,TRBV2,-,TGTGCCAGCATTTTGACAGGCCTGGGTGGCTACACCTTC,CASILTGLGGYTF
-,TRBJ1-1,TRBV5-1,once,TGCGCCAGCAGCCAATTCCCGGGACAGAACACTGAAGCTTTCTTT,CASSQFPGQNTEAFF
-,TRBJ2-1,TRBV29-1,-,TGCAGCGTTGTATTGGCTCATGAGCAGTTCTTC,CSVVLAHEQFF
-,TRBJ2-7,TRBV3-1/TRBV3-2,-,TGTGCCAGCAGCCAAGACTTCGAGCAGTACTTC,CASSQDFEQYF
-,TRBJ1-2,TRBV7-9,-,TGTGCCAGCAGCCCCAGGGATTACGGCTACACCTTC,CASSPRDYGYTF
TRBD2,TRBJ2-3,TRBV29-1,once,TGCAGCGTTGAAGGTACTAGCGGATCCACAGATACGCAGTATTTT,CSVEGTSGSTDTQYF
TRBD1,TRBJ1-1,TRBV19,few,TGTGCCAGTAGTACCCTGGGACAGGGGACTGAAGCTTTCTTT,CASSTLGQGTEAFF
TRBD1,TRBJ1-4,TRBV6-2/TRBV6-3,few,TGTGCCAGCAGTTATTTGGGACAGAACAATGAAAAACTGTTTTTT,CASSYLGQNNEKLFF
TRBD1,TRBJ1-4,TRBV30,once,TGTGCCTCCCCGGGACAGGGTATGGTATATCAACCCGCAACTAATGAAAAACTGTTTTTT,CASPGQGMVYQPATNEKLFF
-,TRBJ1-4,TRBV10-3,-,TGTGCCATCAGTGACGGGGGATCCATCCAGGAAAAACTGTTTTTT,CAISDGGSIQEKLFF
-,TRBJ1-1,TRBV7-8,-,TGTGCCAGCAGCTTAATCTGGGGGCAGAACACTGAAGCTTTCTTT,CASSLIWGQNTEAFF
-,TRBJ2-1,TRBV30,-,TGTGCCTGGAGTCCTGGGTGGGATGAGCAGTTCTTC,CAWSPGWDEQFF
-,TRBJ2-3,TRBV11-3,-,TGTGCCAGCAGCTTAGATGGAGATACGCAGTATTTT,CASSLDGDTQYF
TRBD1,TRBJ1-5,TRBV27,-,TGTGCCAGCAGTAGTGACAGGGGACGGGGCAATCAGCCCCAGCATTTT,CASSSDRGRGNQPQHF
TRBD2,TRBJ2-7,TRBV19,-,TGTGCCAGTAGTCGGACTAGCGACTCCTACGAGCAGTACTTC,CASSRTSDSYEQYF
-,TRBJ1-2,TRBV25-1,-,TGTGCCAGCAGCCCCGGCCGGGTGGAGGGAGGAGGGTATGGCTACACCTTC,CASSPGRVEGGGYGYTF
-,TRBJ2-7,TRBV7-9,-,TGTGCCAGCAGCTTAAGGGAGCAGACCTACGAGCAGTACTTC,CASSLREQTYEQYF
TRBD1,TRBJ1-2,TRBV18,-,TGTGCCAGCTCCGTGGGGACAGGGCAATATGGCTACACCTTC,CASSVGTGQYGYTF
-,TRBJ2-1,TRBV5-5,-,TGTGCCAGCAGCTTATTGGGGGCCCAACAGGGCGAGCAGTTCTTC,CASSLLGAQQGEQFF
-,TRBJ1-5,TRBV7-8,-,TGTGCCAGCAGCCCAAAGGAGGGGGGCCTTGGCAATCAGCCCCAGCATTTT,CASSPKEGGLGNQPQHF
TRBD1,TRBJ1-5,TRBV7-9,few,TGTGCCAGCAGCGAGAAGGGGGCCCAGCCCCAGCATTTT,CASSEKGAQPQHF
TRBD1,TRBJ2-1,TRBV5-1,-,TGCGCCAGCAGCTCAGGACAGGGAACCTACAATGAGCAGTTCTTC,CASSSGQGTYNEQFF
TRBD2,TRBJ2-1,TRBV10-1,-,TGCGCCAACGGGACTAGAGCGTTGGATGAGCAGTTCTTC,CANGTRALDEQFF
-,TRBJ2-7,TRBV29-1,-,TGCAGCGTGGGAAGTGGAGGGATTGTGGACGAGCAGTACTTC,CSVGSGGIVDEQYF
TRBD1,TRBJ2-3,TRBV18,-,TGTGCCAGCTCAAGAGGGGGCGGCACAGATACGCAGTATTTT,CASSRGGGTDTQYF
-,TRBJ1-2,TRBV29-1,-,TGCAGCGTTGAGGGAGTCGGGGGGGCTACCCTCTATGGCTACACCTTC,CSVEGVGGATLYGYTF
-,TRBJ2-7,TRBV27,-,TGTGCCAGCAGTTTGTCACGGCGGGCGGACGAGCAGTACTTC,CASSLSRRADEQYF
TRBD1,TRBJ1-2,TRBV5-1,-,TGCGCCAGCAGCTTTTCCCCAGGGGGCACAGGACTTGGCTACACCTTC,CASSFSPGGTGLGYTF
TRBD2,TRBJ2-1,TRBV4-2,-,TGTGCCAGCAGCCAAGAGGATAGCGGGAGTTTAAAGTACAATGAGCAGTTCTTC,CASSQEDSGSLKYNEQFF
-,TRBJ1-3,TRBV7-4,-,TGTGCCAGCAGCTTACCGGGGCACACCATATATTTT,CASSLPGHTIYF
-,TRBJ1-5,TRBV11-2,few,TGTGCCAGCAGCTCCTCCCCGGGACAGCCCCAGCATTTT,CASSSSPGQPQHF
-,TRBJ1-1,TRBV19,-,TGTGCCACCCGGCGAGAGATTAACACTGAAGCTTTCTTT,CATRREINTEAFF
-,TRBJ2-7,TRBV6-2/TRBV6-3,-,TGTGCCAGCACCCCCGAGTGGGCTGTAGCGTTCGAGCAGTACTTC,CASTPEWAVAFEQYF
-,TRBJ1-5,TRBV10-3,-,TGTGCCATCAGTGACAGGGTGAGCAATCAGCCCCAGCATTTT,CAISDRVSNQPQHF
-,TRBJ1-3,TRBV11-3,-,TGTGCCAGCAGCTCTAGGGGGAGCGGAAACACCATATATTTT,CASSSRGSGNTIYF
-,TRBJ1-3,TRBV29-1,-,TGCAGCGTGGGGATAAGCTCTGGAAACACCATATATTTT,CSVGISSGNTIYF
-,TRBJ1-4,TRBV10-3,-,TGTGCCATCAGTGAGTCGAGCGTCAGGACACTAAATGAAAAACTGTTTTTT,CAISESSVRTLNEKLFF
-,TRBJ1-4,TRBV18,-,TGTGCCAGCTCACCAGGGTTCCAACTGTTTTTT,CASSPGFQLFF
-,TRBJ1-3,TRBV11-3,-,TGTGCCAGCAGCTTGGATCGGGAAGGAAACACCATATATTTT,CASSLDREGNTIYF
-,TRBJ1-1,TRBV13,-,TGTGCCAGCAGCTTACGGACCCCTCTTACTGAAGCTTTCTTT,CASSLRTPLTEAFF
-,TRBJ2-5,TRBV7-2,-,TGTGCCAGCAGCCCCCAGTCAGAAACAGAGACCCAGTACTTC,CASSPQSETETQYF
-,TRBJ2-3,TRBV5-6,-,TGTGCCAGCAGCTTGGCCGCAGGGGCCGTCACAGATACGCAGTATTTT,CASSLAAGAVTDTQYF
-,TRBJ2-5,TRBV1,-,TGCACCAGCAGCCGAAGGGAGACTCTCCAAGAGACCCAGTACTTC,CTSSRRETLQETQYF
TRBD2,TRBJ2-3,TRBV9,-,TGTGCCAGCAGCCCGAGGGGTAGCGGGGTACTCACAGATACGCAGTATTTT,CASSPRGSGVLTDTQYF